The 22 T cell receptor beta chains given below trace back to one sample, sequenced in a study of cytomegalovirus exposure and HLA in healthy donors. A multiplex PCR was run with 60 Vbeta primers and 13 Jbeta primers. Generated by immunoSEQ multiplex PCR, the TCRdb table keeps only in-frame clones and is missing some. The sample yields over 200,000 clones, 77% seen once. The sequencing sample was made of PBMCs. These receptors all come from an older woman in good health and CMV-seropositive.

The chain joins TRBV18 to TRBJ1-5; D may be TRBD1 (5 bases). The germline V and J ends were trimmed by 3 bases and 5 bases, with 14 bases remaining between them. The CDR3 loop spans 15 amino acids. Germline CDR1 reads KGHSH; CDR2 reads LQKENI. The CDR3 coding sequence is TGTGCCAGCTCACCTCCCGGGGGGAAAGATCAGCCCCAGCATTTT. It translates to CASSPPGGKDQPQHF.

V usage is TRBV7-9 and J usage is TRBJ1-2; D not resolved. From germline, CDR1 is SEHNR and CDR2 FQNEAQ (reference sequence). Trimming cost V 5 bases and J 2 bases, with 6 bases left between them. This CDR3 is built from 12 residues. The CDR3 protein is CASSPQNYGYTF. For the CDR3, the DNA is TGTGCCAGCAGCCCGCAGAACTATGGCTACACCTTC.

V gene TRBV5-1 combines with J gene TRBJ2-3, with D unclear. Per the germline V gene, CDR1 is SGHRS and CDR2 is YFSETQ. The length of the CDR3 is 17 residues. Trimming left V 7 bases short and J 0 bases short, with 21 bases between. CDR3 sequence: CASRVTPGPRSTDTQYF. The CDR3 DNA reads as TGCGCCAGCCGGGTTACCCCGGGTCCCCGCAGCACAGATACGCAGTATTTT.

The chain links TRBV30 to TRBJ2-1; the D gene is possibly TRBD2 (6 bases). CDR1 and CDR2 from the germline V gene are GTSNPN and SVGIG (reference sequence). Trimming removed 3 bases from V and 4 bases from J, with 10 bases in between. The length of the CDR3 is 13 residues. The CDR3 DNA follows: TGTGCCTGGAGCGTAGCGGATTACAATGAGCAGTTCTTC. It yields the protein CAWSVADYNEQFF.

The gene calls are TRBV29-1 and TRBJ2-7, with 10 bases fitting TRBD1. After removal of 7 bases from V and 5 bases from J, the junction contained 8 bases not matched to a gene. Germline-derived CDR1 and CDR2 are SQVTM and ANQGSEA. The length of the CDR3 is 13 residues. CDR3 DNA sequence: TGCAGCGGAGGCTGGGACAGGGGTCACGAGCAGTACTTC. Its translation: CSGGWDRGHEQYF.

The chain uses TRBV4-1 and TRBJ1-2; possible D gene TRBD1, 6 bases. Germline V gene sequence: CDR1 MGHRA, CDR2 YSYEKL. There are 16 residues in the CDR3. V was shortened by 3 bases and J by 4 bases, with 18 bases between the two germline ends. Here the CDR3 reads CASSQGTQGIFYGYTF. The CDR3 DNA reads as TGCGCCAGCAGCCAGGGGACCCAGGGGATTTTCTATGGCTACACCTTC.

This chain joins TRBV2 and TRBJ2-5, with D uncertain. The CDR3 has 12 residues. Germline V gene lookup returns CDR1 SNHLY and CDR2 FYNNEI. V was shortened by 2 bases and J by 5 bases, with 6 bases between the two germline ends. DNA for the CDR3: TGTGCCAGCAGTGAATCTATCGAGACCCAGTACTTC. The encoded protein is CASSESIETQYF.

This chain connects TRBV7-9 to TRBJ2-3; 7 bases line up with TRBD1. Germline V gene lookup returns CDR1 SEHNR and CDR2 FQNEAQ (reference sequence). Trimming took 5 bases from V and 0 from J; bases not matched to a gene: 5. The CDR3 is 15 amino acids. The CDR3 DNA sequence: TGTGCCAGCAGCCCACAGGGGATTAGCACAGATACGCAGTATTTT. Amino acid sequence: CASSPQGISTDTQYF.

The chain is built from TRBV7-2 and TRBJ2-5, with 7 bases fitting TRBD1. CDR1 is SGHTA and CDR2 is FQGNSA in the germline V gene. This CDR3 is 12 amino acids long. The J segment lost 4 bases and the V segment lost 5 bases, leaving 1 base of the junction unmatched. The CDR3 loop reads CASSDRAETQYF. For the CDR3, the DNA is TGTGCCAGCAGCGACAGGGCAGAGACCCAGTACTTC.

The rearrangement links TRBV2 to TRBJ2-3; D unclear. The CDR3 consists of 14 residues. Trimming shortened V by 6 bases and J by 6 bases, and 16 bases separated the two germline ends. Germline CDR1 is SNHLY and CDR2 is FYNNEI. The CDR3 sequence is CASRGISARDTQYF. The CDR3 DNA reads as TGTGCCAGCAGGGGTATCAGCGCTAGGGATACGCAGTATTTT. The entire variable domain, with the rest obtained from reference TRBV2 and TRBJ2-3, is as follows: EPEVTQTPSHQVTQMGQEVILRCVPISNHLYFYWYRQILGQKVEFLVSFYNNEISEKSEIFDDQFSVERPDGSNFTLKIRSTKLEDSAMYFCASRGISARDTQYFGPGTRLTVL.

The chain is built from TRBV4-1 and TRBJ2-5, with D tentatively TRBD1 (6 bases). Near its end, the DNA agrees better with TRBJ2-7, so the J call may be wrong. The CDR3 is made up of 15 amino acids. The V gene's germline CDR1 is MGHRA and CDR2 YSYEKL. Here the CDR3 reads CASSQTTGYSYEQYF. The CDR3 DNA follows: TGCGCCAGCAGCCAAACTACAGGGTACTCCTACGAGCAGTACTTC.

The rearrangement joins TRBV28 to TRBJ2-7; 7 nucleotides align to TRBD1. The CDR3 runs 15 residues. Germline-derived CDR1 and CDR2 are MDHEN and SYDVKM. The V and J ends lost 5 bases and 2 bases, in that order; junction bases with no gene match: 9. CDR3 sequence reads: CASSLPPGQPYEQYF. The CDR3 DNA is TGTGCCAGCAGTCTCCCCCCGGGACAGCCCTACGAGCAGTACTTC.

This clone was seen more than once but under ten times. The gene calls are TRBV6-5 and TRBJ1-6; D possibly corresponds to TRBD1 (6 bases). The V end was cut by 2 bases, the J end by 6 bases, with 8 bases between. Germline V gene data show CDR1 as MNHEY and CDR2 as SVGAGI. CDR3 length equals 14 residues. The CDR3 bases are TGTGCCAGCAGTTACGCAGGGGTTAATTCACCCCTCCACTTT. Translating it yields CASSYAGVNSPLHF.

The chain recombines TRBV7-2 with TRBJ1-5; the D gene is possibly TRBD1 (5 bases). With 5 bases removed from V and 3 bases from J, the gap between germline ends came to 14 bases. CDR1 and CDR2 from the germline V gene are SGHTA and FQGNSA. The CDR3 sequence is 15 residues long. This CDR3 reads CASSPREGYNQPQHF. DNA of the CDR3: TGTGCCAGCAGCCCCAGGGAGGGCTACAATCAGCCCCAGCATTTT.

J is TRBJ2-1 and V is TRBV7-9; TRBD2 matches 16 bases. Germline V gene sequence: CDR1 SEHNR, CDR2 FQNEAQ (reference sequence). CDR3 length equals 17 residues. The J segment lost 9 bases and the V segment lost 5 bases, leaving 10 bases of the junction unmatched. For the CDR3, the DNA is TGTGCCAGCAGCCCGGGACTAGCGGGAGGGCTCGGGAGTGAGCAGTTCTTC. It translates to CASSPGLAGGLGSEQFF. Using reference TRBV7-9 and TRBJ2-1 for the parts outside the CDR3, the full variable domain is DTGVSQNPRHKITKRGQNVTFRCDPISEHNRLYWYRQTLGQGPEFLTYFQNEAQLEKSRLLSDRFSAERPKGSFSTLEIQRTEQGDSAMYLCASSPGLAGGLGSEQFFGPGTRLTVL.

The chain employs TRBV5-1 and TRBJ2-7, with 8 bases fitting TRBD2. The CDR3 loop spans 14 amino acids. Trimming at V came to 4 bases and at J to 5 bases, leaving 8 bases not matched to a gene. The V gene's germline CDR1 is SGHRS and CDR2 YFSETQ. CDR3 sequence (DNA): TGCGCCAGCAGCATAACTAGCGGCTCAAACGAGCAGTACTTC. This gives the protein CASSITSGSNEQYF.

The table lists this clone with a few counts. The V call is TRBV6-1, the J call TRBJ1-5, with D maybe TRBD1 (5 bases). CDR1 and CDR2 (germline): MNHNS, SASEGT. Trimming removed 6 bases from V and 2 bases from J, with 11 bases in between. This CDR3 contains 14 residues. The CDR3 DNA sequence: TGTGCCAGCAGAGGGCTCAGGGGCAATCAGCCCCAGCATTTT. It yields the protein CASRGLRGNQPQHF.

The rearrangement links TRBV28 to TRBJ1-2; possible D gene TRBD1, 5 bases. Germline CDR1 reads MDHEN; CDR2 reads SYDVKM. Trimming stripped 1 base from V and 4 bases from J, with 16 bases between. This CDR3 has 16 residues. The CDR3 region has the DNA TGTGCCAGCAGTTTATCCCCCAGGAGGGGAGGCTATGGCTACACCTTC. It specifies CASSLSPRRGGYGYTF.

The chain recombines TRBV18 with TRBJ1-2; 11 bases fit TRBD1. Trimming took 2 bases from V and 7 from J; bases not matched to a gene: 12. Germline CDR1 reads KGHSH; CDR2 reads LQKENI. The CDR3 extends over 17 amino acids. The DNA of the CDR3 is TGTGCCAGCTCACCAACAGGGACAGGGGGGTCTTGGCGTGGCTACACCTTC. Its protein product is CASSPTGTGGSWRGYTF.

This clone was counted a single time. V gene TRBV30 combines with J gene TRBJ1-3, with 8 bases that match TRBD1. Germline V gives CDR1 GTSNPN, CDR2 SVGIG (reference sequence). J gave up 0 bases and V 2 bases, and 0 bases lay outside the gene matches. This CDR3 contains 14 residues. CDR3 bases: TGTGCCTGGAGTACAGGGGGCTCTGGAAACACCATATATTTT. Amino acid sequence: CAWSTGGSGNTIYF.

CDR3 region: CASRLQENTGELFF. Written as DNA, the CDR3 is TGTGCCAGCAGGCTTCAGGAGAACACCGGGGAGCTGTTTTTT. The chain carries TRBV11-3 and TRBJ2-2; unclear D gene. Trimming pared 6 bases from V and 1 base from J, leaving 9 bases between. The CDR3 has 14 amino acids. Germline CDR1 reads SGHNT; CDR2 reads YENEEA. The entire variable domain, with the rest obtained from reference TRBV11-3 and TRBJ2-2, is as follows: EAGVVQSPRYKIIEKKQPVAFWCNPISGHNTLYWYLQNLGQGPELLIRYENEEAVDDSQLPKDRFSAERLKGVDSTLKIQPAELGDSAVYLCASRLQENTGELFFGEGSRLTVL.

The rearrangement links TRBV7-9 to TRBJ1-5; no reliable D call. Per germline, CDR1 SEHNR and CDR2 FQNEAQ (reference sequence). The CDR3 contains 13 residues. V lost 4 bases to trimming and J lost 4 bases, with 8 bases between them. In DNA, the CDR3 is TGTGCCAGCAGCTCCCGGGAGAATCAGCCCCAGCATTTT. Its protein product is CASSSRENQPQHF.